This T cell receptor beta chain was identified during a study of blood T cell repertoires in COVID-19. As for the study in general: T cells, B-cell-depleted T cells, or PBMCs supplied cDNA or gDNA.

Trimming left V 3 bases short and J 5 bases short, with 4 bases between. The V gene's germline CDR1 is SQVTM and CDR2 ANQGSEA. The CDR3 consists of 10 residues. As processed by the authors: Cell counts per sample came from amplifying reference gene primers. Repertoires were generated with immunoSEQ multiplex PCR, while TCRdb's copy carries only in-frame clones and drops some. For V, J and clone size, that table is used; D and trimming come from the DNA. This sample has fewer than 500,000 clones, with 87% found just once. What the recovered Cohort 3 donors had was two negative PCRs, clearance, or symptom resolution.

The sequencing input was PBMCs or T cells enriched from blood (not recorded which). The chain joins TRBV29-1 to TRBJ2-5; the D is unclear. The clonotype originates from a woman under 30 who had recovered from COVID-19. CDR3 bases: TGCAGCGTTGAGGGCGAGACCCAGTACTTC. This encodes CSVEGETQYF. The variable domain in full, completed from reference TRBV29-1 and TRBJ2-5, reads SAVISQKPSRDICQRGTSLTIQCQVDSQVTMMFWYRQQPGQSLTLIATANQGSEATYESGFVIDKFPISRPNLTFSTLTVSNMSPEDSSIYLCSVEGETQYFGPGTRLLVL.